Below are 2 T cell receptor beta chains sequenced from a single sample in a study of T-cell reconstitution after alpha-beta-depleted transplantation in children. Unique molecular identifiers were used in preparing the TCRbeta library. Each CDR3 protein is one row after TCRdb ran MiXCR on the PCR reads. This sample carries around 670,000 distinct CDR3 sequences, around 14% of them seen once, and the ten largest clones take 0.65% to 0.9%. The sample in question was PBMCs, obtained before TCRalphabeta/CD19-depleted stem cell transplant. These receptors all come from a girl aged 2 to 9 with congenital amegakaryocytic thrombocytopenia, due to receive a stem cell transplant.

This clonotype was observed at least ten times. CDR3 nucleotide sequence: TGCAGTGCCAGGGGGGGTTATAGCAATCAGCCCCAGCATTTT. Its translation: CSARGGYSNQPQHF. This chain links TRBV20-1 with TRBJ1-5; 7 bases align to TRBD1. The J segment lost 0 bases and the V segment lost 6 bases, leaving 5 bases of the junction unmatched. Germline CDR1 DFQATT, CDR2 SNEGSKA (reference sequence). This CDR3 contains 14 residues.

This clonotype has a count of ten or more. This chain uses TRBV25-1 with TRBJ2-7, with 9 bases matching TRBD2. J gave up 2 bases and V 8 bases, and 7 bases lay outside the gene matches. The germline V gene has CDR1 MGHDK and CDR2 SYGVNS. CDR3 length: 14 residues. CDR3 sequence (DNA): TGTGCCAGCGTTAAAGCGGGAGGAACCTACGAGCAGTACTTC. Translating gives CASVKAGGTYEQYF.